This T cell receptor (beta chain) originates from a study of Tregs in tolerant kidney transplant recipients. Data came from immunoSEQ multiplex PCR; TCRdb stores just in-frame clones and leaves some out. The data contain roughly 16,000 clones, about four fifths of them singletons. The germline CDR1 and CDR2 sequences are SGHRS and YFSETQ. The CDR3 totals 13 residues. Trimming shortened V by 3 bases and J by 0 bases, and 7 bases separated the two germline ends. The TCR comes from a human donor who received a combined kidney and bone marrow transplant. The material sequenced was Tregs from blood, taken before the transplant. The chain combines TRBV5-1 with TRBJ2-7; no definite D call. The CDR3 protein is CASSSAVSYEQYF. CDR3 in DNA: TGCGCCAGCAGCTCCGCGGTCTCCTACGAGCAGTACTTC.